This TCR beta chain comes out of a study of cytomegalovirus exposure and HLA in healthy donors. On the study more broadly: Sequencing of 180 million or so T cells in an earlier analysis found under 120 million unique TCR beta sequences. Researchers found that approximately 85% of about 400 genotyped donors fell within the Caucasian-associated ancestry cluster. Unique TCRs from HLA-typed donors, about 78 million of them, were held in an early data release.

Points on this clone: Its matching antigen is unknown.

This CDR3 is 14 amino acids long. J was trimmed by 7 bases and V by 3 bases; bases with no gene match: 9. Looked up from germline, CDR1 is SGHTA and CDR2 is FQGNSA. The PCR used 60 Vbeta and 13 Jbeta primers. Method: immunoSEQ multiplex PCR; TCRdb's copy keeps in-frame clones and lacks some. This sample's clone table lists about 100,000 clones. Study-wide findings and caveats: Later work found that TCR association rates differed between HLA loci; DRB1 had the most and HLA-C the fewest.

The chain carries TRBV7-2 and TRBJ2-7; 7 nucleotides align to TRBD2. The sample was PBMCs. The receptor's source is a girl aged 10 to 17 in good health and CMV-seropositive. The CDR3 protein is CASSFPTTGGEQYF. Here the CDR3 DNA reads TGTGCCAGCAGCTTTCCGACGACGGGAGGAGAGCAGTACTTC.